Following are 22 T cell receptor beta chains from one sample sequenced in a study of vaccination and CD4 T cells after COVID-19. No cognate antigen is known for these TCRs. The treatment here: approximately nine-day PBMC culture with coronavirus spike peptide pools or control peptides (ViraFEST assay). Sequenced with the Oncomine TCR Beta short-read assay was DNA taken from cultured CD4+ T cells. TCRdb reanalysed the PCR reads using MiXCR and keeps one entry per CDR3 protein. The table lists approximately 13,000 distinct CDR3 sequences, approximately 76% of them singletons. Sequencing was performed on CD4+ T cells from blood, cultured in vitro. The receptors derive from a human donor who had recovered from COVID-19.

The chain joins TRBV7-2 to TRBJ2-7; D uncertain. The germline V gene encodes CDR1 SGHTA and CDR2 FQGNSA. The V end was cut by 1 base, the J end by 7 bases, with 20 bases between. The CDR3 loop spans 16 amino acids. CDR3 loop: CASSLVVGTPAGEQYF. CDR3 nucleotide sequence: TGTGCCAGCAGCTTAGTAGTAGGTACTCCGGCCGGGGAGCAGTACTTC.

The chain joins TRBV2 to TRBJ1-6; tentative D call: TRBD1 (5 bases). V shed 4 bases and J shed 9 bases, with 13 bases lying between them. The CDR3 has 14 residues. CDR1 and CDR2 from the germline V gene are SNHLY and FYNNEI. CDR3 loop: CASSVLGEASPLHF. Written as DNA, the CDR3 is TGTGCCAGCAGTGTACTAGGGGAGGCTTCACCCCTCCACTTT.

This clonotype was detected once. The chain has TRBV24-1 and TRBJ1-1; 7 positions agree with TRBD1. Trimming removed 9 bases from V and 1 base from J; junction bases left unmatched: 4. Germline loops: CDR1 KGHDR, CDR2 SFDVKD. This CDR3 is built from 13 residues. This chain's CDR3 is CATSGQTNTEAFF. CDR3 in DNA: TGTGCCACCTCGGGACAGACGAACACTGAAGCTTTCTTT.

The chain carries TRBV6-2 or TRBV6-3 and TRBJ1-5; D gene ambiguous. Germline V gene data show CDR1 as MNHEY and CDR2 as SVGEGT. The CDR3 length is 13 residues. V gave up 5 bases and J gave up 9 bases, with 14 bases separating them. The CDR3 loop is CASSQQFIMPQHF. For the CDR3, the DNA is TGTGCCAGCAGTCAGCAGTTTATCATGCCCCAGCATTTT.

The V call is TRBV7-7, the J call TRBJ2-1; unclear D gene. The V gene's germline CDR1 is SSHAT and CDR2 FNYEAQ (reference sequence). V dropped 0 bases and J dropped 0 bases, with 9 bases sitting between them. The CDR3 sequence is 16 residues long. The CDR3 spells CASSLAPGRSYNEQFF. The CDR3 DNA sequence: TGTGCCAGCAGCTTAGCCCCAGGTCGCTCCTACAATGAGCAGTTCTTC.

V and J are TRBV6-9 and TRBJ1-6, with no clear D. Germline CDR1 MNHGY, CDR2 SVAAGI. CDR3 length: 9 residues. The CDR3 sequence: CALSGPLHF. As DNA, the CDR3 is TGTGCTCTGTCGGGACCCCTCCACTTT.

The rearrangement joins TRBV24-1 to TRBJ2-7; TRBD2 might be the D (5 bases). Trimming cost V 7 bases and J 7 bases, with 19 bases left between them. Germline assignment: CDR1 KGHDR and CDR2 SFDVKD. This CDR3 contains 14 residues. Here the CDR3 reads CATSKSLGGGEQYF. CDR3 coding DNA: TGTGCCACCAGCAAATCCTTAGGAGGTGGGGAGCAGTACTTC.

V and J are TRBV11-2 and TRBJ2-7; TRBD2 aligns across 7 bases. After removal of 1 base from V and 6 bases from J, the junction contained 0 bases not matched to a gene. Germline lookup yields CDR1 SGHAT and CDR2 FQNNGV. The CDR3 runs to 12 residues. CDR3 nucleotides: TGTGCCAGCAGCTTAGTAGCGGGCGAGCAGTACTTC. The encoded protein is CASSLVAGEQYF.

This clonotype was detected only once. The gene calls are TRBV20-1 and TRBJ2-7, with 16 bases fitting TRBD2. Unmatched junction bases numbered 7, after V lost 4 bases and J lost 4 bases. Germline CDR1 and CDR2: DFQATT and SNEGSKA (reference sequence). The CDR3 length is 16 residues. CDR3 sequence reads: CSATGTSGREGYEQYF. For the CDR3, the DNA is TGCAGTGCTACCGGGACTAGCGGGAGGGAAGGGTACGAGCAGTACTTC.

This sequence joins TRBV9 and TRBJ2-3; D unclear. CDR1 is SGDLS and CDR2 is YYNGEE in the germline V gene. Deletions cut 4 bases from V and 4 bases from J, with 10 bases between. The CDR3 length is 13 residues. The CDR3 nucleotides read TGTGCCAGCAGCAACCCTGGCGCAGATACGCAGTATTTT. It encodes CASSNPGADTQYF.

The chain couples TRBV30 to TRBJ1-5, with a possible D match to TRBD1 (6 bases). The CDR3 loop spans 15 amino acids. With 3 bases removed from V and 2 bases from J, the gap between germline ends came to 14 bases. Germline lookup yields CDR1 GTSNPN and CDR2 SVGIG (reference sequence). CDR3 sequence reads: CAWRDGGLGNQPQHF. In nucleotides, the CDR3 is TGTGCCTGGAGGGATGGGGGCCTGGGCAATCAGCCCCAGCATTTT.

Notes on this clonotype: One junction end does not reproduce the germline sequence, and a read error may be involved. The V call is TRBV10-3, the J call TRBJ2-5; 11 bases are shared with TRBD2. CDR3 length equals 16 residues. The germline V gene has CDR1 ENHRY and CDR2 SYGVKD. For the CDR3, the DNA is TGTGCCAGCAGTGGGAGTAGCGGGAGGGCCAGGGAGACCCAGTACTTC. Its protein is CASSGSSGRARETQYF.

Written as DNA, the CDR3 is TGTGCCATCGGCACAACTAGCGGGAGGTACAATGAGCAGTTCTTC. This codes for CAIGTTSGRYNEQFF. The V and J genes are TRBV10-3 and TRBJ2-1; 12 bases align to TRBD2. Germline V gene lookup returns CDR1 ENHRY and CDR2 SYGVKD. Trimming took 8 bases from V and 4 from J; bases not matched to a gene: 6. CDR3 length: 15 residues.

This chain connects TRBV28 to TRBJ2-5; D gene uncertain. There are 14 residues in the CDR3. Germline V gene sequence: CDR1 MDHEN, CDR2 SYDVKM. Trimming pared 2 bases from V and 1 base from J, leaving 8 bases between. DNA of the CDR3: TGTGCCAGCAGTTTAGGTCCGGCCCAAGAGACCCAGTACTTC. Translating it yields CASSLGPAQETQYF.

This chain connects TRBV6-4 to TRBJ2-2, with TRBD1 matching over 8 bases. The germline V gene has CDR1 MRHNA and CDR2 SNTAGT. The J segment lost 6 bases and the V segment lost 1 base, leaving 13 bases of the junction unmatched. The CDR3 is 18 residues long. CDR3 DNA sequence: TGTGCCAGCAGTGACTTATTTCGAAGGACAGGGAATCCCGGGGAGCTGTTTTTT. Its protein is CASSDLFRRTGNPGELFF.

The V and J genes are TRBV6-2 or TRBV6-3 and TRBJ1-1; 7 bases agree with TRBD1. V shed 6 bases, J shed 1 base, and the junction held 14 bases outside the gene matches. This CDR3 comprises 17 residues. Germline values: CDR1 MNHEY, CDR2 SVGEGT. Here the CDR3 DNA reads TGTGCCAGCAGACATAGACAGGGAGGGAGTAAGAACACTGAAGCTTTCTTT. Amino acids: CASRHRQGGSKNTEAFF.

In this sample, this clonotype turned up a few times. The rearrangement joins TRBV28 to TRBJ1-2; D remains unclear. Germline assignment: CDR1 MDHEN and CDR2 SYDVKM. V was trimmed by 6 bases and J by 4 bases, leaving 9 bases between them. The CDR3 is 12 amino acids. This CDR3 reads CASSTGPYGYTF. For the CDR3, the DNA is TGTGCCAGCAGCACCGGGCCCTATGGCTACACCTTC.

The chain employs TRBV28 and TRBJ1-2, with D tentatively TRBD1 (6 bases). The ends were cut back, 3 bases at V and 4 bases at J, with 15 bases in the middle. Germline V gene data show CDR1 as MDHEN and CDR2 as SYDVKM. This CDR3 has 15 residues. The CDR3 loop is CASSFPGATGYGYTF. In DNA form, the CDR3 reads TGTGCCAGCAGTTTCCCGGGGGCCACGGGCTATGGCTACACCTTC.

V and J are TRBV7-9 and TRBJ1-6, with TRBD1 as a possible D gene (5 bases). There are 14 residues in the CDR3. Trimming pared 5 bases from V and 7 bases from J, leaving 12 bases between. Germline V lookup: CDR1 SEHNR, CDR2 FQNEAQ (reference sequence). The CDR3 coding sequence is TGTGCCAGCAGCGGAGAGGGGTTGAATTCACCCCTCCACTTT. This sequence encodes CASSGEGLNSPLHF. The full variable domain, completed using reference TRBV7-9 and TRBJ1-6, is DTGVSQNPRHKITKRGQNVTFRCDPISEHNRLYWYRQTLGQGPEFLTYFQNEAQLEKSRLLSDRFSAERPKGSFSTLEIQRTEQGDSAMYLCASSGEGLNSPLHFGNGTRLTVT.

This sequence joins TRBV6-1 and TRBJ2-3; D perhaps matches TRBD2 (5 bases). The germline gives CDR1 MNHNS, CDR2 SASEGT. V was clipped by 5 bases and J by 0 bases, with 12 bases between them. The CDR3 loop spans 15 amino acids. In DNA form, the CDR3 reads TGTGCCAGCAGTACCGGGATGGGAAGCACAGATACGCAGTATTTT. Translating it yields CASSTGMGSTDTQYF.

V is TRBV7-2 and J is TRBJ1-6; 9 bases match TRBD1. Unmatched junction bases numbered 7, after V lost 7 bases and J lost 9 bases. Germline V gene lookup returns CDR1 SGHTA and CDR2 FQGNSA. The CDR3 extends over 14 amino acids. CDR3 in amino acids: CASTPGQGFSPLHF. The CDR3 region has the DNA TGTGCCAGCACCCCCGGACAGGGGTTTTCACCCCTCCACTTT.

This clonotype was seen a single time. The V call is TRBV6-1, the J call TRBJ2-2; 9 nucleotides match TRBD1. After removal of 8 bases from V and 4 bases from J, the junction contained 8 bases not matched to a gene. The CDR3 extends over 15 amino acids. CDR1 and CDR2 from the germline V gene are MNHNS and SASEGT. As DNA, the CDR3 is TGTGCCAGCCACCGGGACAGGGTAGCCACCGGGGAGCTGTTTTTT. Translation gives CASHRDRVATGELFF.